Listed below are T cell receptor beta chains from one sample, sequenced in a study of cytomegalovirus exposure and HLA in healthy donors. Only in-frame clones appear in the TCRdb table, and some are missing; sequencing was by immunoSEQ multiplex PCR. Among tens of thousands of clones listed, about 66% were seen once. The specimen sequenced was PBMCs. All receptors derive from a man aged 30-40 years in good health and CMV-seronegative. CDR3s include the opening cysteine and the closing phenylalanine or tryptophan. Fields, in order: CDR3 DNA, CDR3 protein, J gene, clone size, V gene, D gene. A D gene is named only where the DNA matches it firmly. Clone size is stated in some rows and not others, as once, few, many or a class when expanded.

CDR3nt: TGTGCAACAGGGGTCTATGGCTACACCTTC
CDR3aa: CATGVYGYTF
j_gene: TRBJ1-2
abundance: .
v_gene: TRBV28
d_gene: TRBD1

CDR3nt: TGCGCCAGCAGCCCGGGACTAGCGGTCCCTAACGGGCAGTACTTC
CDR3aa: CASSPGLAVPNGQYF
j_gene: TRBJ2-7
abundance: .
v_gene: TRBV5-1
d_gene: TRBD2

CDR3nt: TGTGCCAGCAGCTTAAATCCTACGGGACAGGGGACAGATACGCAGTATTTT
CDR3aa: CASSLNPTGQGTDTQYF
j_gene: TRBJ2-3
abundance: .
v_gene: TRBV7-3
d_gene: TRBD1

CDR3nt: TGTGCCAGCAGCTCCCAGAGGGGACAGGGGGGCGGGGAGCTGTTTTTT
CDR3aa: CASSSQRGQGGGELFF
j_gene: TRBJ2-2
abundance: .
v_gene: TRBV11-2
d_gene: TRBD1

CDR3nt: TGTGCCAGCAGCTGGGGGAGACTAGCGGAGACCCAGTACTTC
CDR3aa: CASSWGRLAETQYF
j_gene: TRBJ2-5
abundance: .
v_gene: TRBV2
d_gene: TRBD2

CDR3nt: TGCGCCAGCAGCAGCCCGGGACTAGACAATGAGCAGTTCTTC
CDR3aa: CASSSPGLDNEQFF
j_gene: TRBJ2-1
abundance: few
v_gene: TRBV5-1
d_gene: TRBD2

CDR3nt: TGTGCCAGCAGTCCATCGCCGGGACAGCATCCCTACGAGCAGTACTTC
CDR3aa: CASSPSPGQHPYEQYF
j_gene: TRBJ2-7
abundance: .
v_gene: TRBV27
d_gene: TRBD1

CDR3nt: TGTGCCAGCAGTAATCCGGGTTCCTACGAGCAGTACTTC
CDR3aa: CASSNPGSYEQYF
j_gene: TRBJ2-7
abundance: .
v_gene: TRBV27
d_gene: .

CDR3nt: TGTGCCAGCACCAGGGTGGGCAATGAGCAGTTCTTC
CDR3aa: CASTRVGNEQFF
j_gene: TRBJ2-1
abundance: .
v_gene: TRBV5-8
d_gene: .

CDR3nt: TGTGCCAGCAGCCAAGACCTCGCCGGGGAGCTGTTTTTT
CDR3aa: CASSQDLAGELFF
j_gene: TRBJ2-2
abundance: .
v_gene: TRBV14
d_gene: .

CDR3nt: TGTGCCAGCAGCGAAGGACTAGCGAGATCCTACGAGCAGTACTTC
CDR3aa: CASSEGLARSYEQYF
j_gene: TRBJ2-7
abundance: .
v_gene: TRBV9
d_gene: TRBD2

CDR3nt: TGTGCCAGCAGTCCAGGGATGTATACCCGGGAGGGGCGAGAGACCCAGTACTTC
CDR3aa: CASSPGMYTREGRETQYF
j_gene: TRBJ2-5
abundance: .
v_gene: TRBV28
d_gene: TRBD2

CDR3nt: TGTGCCAGCAGCATGGAAAGGAGCTCCTATAATTCACCCCTCCACTTT
CDR3aa: CASSMERSSYNSPLHF
j_gene: TRBJ1-6
abundance: .
v_gene: TRBV11-2
d_gene: .

CDR3nt: TGTGCTAGTGGCTTCCAGGGTGCTGGGGGCTACACCTTC
CDR3aa: CASGFQGAGGYTF
j_gene: TRBJ1-2
abundance: few
v_gene: TRBV12-5
d_gene: .

CDR3nt: TGTGCCTGGAGTAGCCTCTTTGAGGTGAATGAGCAGTTCTTC
CDR3aa: CAWSSLFEVNEQFF
j_gene: TRBJ2-1
abundance: .
v_gene: TRBV30
d_gene: .

CDR3nt: TGTGCCGCAGCCAGGGACTCGGGTGAAAAACTGTTTTTT
CDR3aa: CAAARDSGEKLFF
j_gene: TRBJ1-4
abundance: few
v_gene: TRBV6-5
d_gene: .

CDR3nt: TGCGCCAGCAGCCAAGATCAGGGGGGCGGCCACACCGGGGAGCTGTTTTTT
CDR3aa: CASSQDQGGGHTGELFF
j_gene: TRBJ2-2
abundance: few
v_gene: TRBV4-3
d_gene: .

CDR3nt: TGCGCCAGCAGCTTGGCCTTGGGGGCCCAGACCCGCAGCACAGATACGCAGTATTTT
CDR3aa: CASSLALGAQTRSTDTQYF
j_gene: TRBJ2-3
abundance: .
v_gene: TRBV5-1
d_gene: .

CDR3nt: TGTGCCAGCAGCTCCATGACAGGCGGCGGTGTTCAAGGCTACACCTTC
CDR3aa: CASSSMTGGGVQGYTF
j_gene: TRBJ1-2
abundance: once
v_gene: TRBV5-6
d_gene: .

CDR3nt: TGTGCCAGCAACCCCTTAAACAGGGGGATCATCGCTGAAGCTTTCTTT
CDR3aa: CASNPLNRGIIAEAFF
j_gene: TRBJ1-1
abundance: .
v_gene: TRBV6-6
d_gene: TRBD1

CDR3nt: TGCGCCAGCAGCTTGGATCGCGGGTTCCGTAACGAGCAGTACTTC
CDR3aa: CASSLDRGFRNEQYF
j_gene: TRBJ2-7
abundance: few
v_gene: TRBV5-1
d_gene: .

CDR3nt: TGTGCCAGCAGTTACCCGAGGCGGCGGAACACCGGGGAGCTGTTTTTT
CDR3aa: CASSYPRRRNTGELFF
j_gene: TRBJ2-2
abundance: .
v_gene: TRBV6-6
d_gene: .

CDR3nt: TGTGCCAGCTCACCAATTGGAGGAACGGGCCCGATTACTGAAGCTTTCTTT
CDR3aa: CASSPIGGTGPITEAFF
j_gene: TRBJ1-1
abundance: .
v_gene: TRBV18
d_gene: .

CDR3nt: TGTGCCAGCAGCCTCTCAGGGGTAGCGGGACACTACGAGCAGTACTTC
CDR3aa: CASSLSGVAGHYEQYF
j_gene: TRBJ2-7
abundance: .
v_gene: TRBV9
d_gene: TRBD2

CDR3nt: TGTGCCAGTAGTATGGAGGGGGCGAACTATGGCTACACCTTC
CDR3aa: CASSMEGANYGYTF
j_gene: TRBJ1-2
abundance: .
v_gene: TRBV19
d_gene: TRBD1

CDR3nt: TGTGCCAGCAGTCGGGACAGGGCCAACACTGAAGCTTTCTTT
CDR3aa: CASSRDRANTEAFF
j_gene: TRBJ1-1
abundance: .
v_gene: TRBV2
d_gene: TRBD1

CDR3nt: TGTGCCAGCAGCTTAGGACACCCGAGCTCTGGAAACACCATATATTTT
CDR3aa: CASSLGHPSSGNTIYF
j_gene: TRBJ1-3
abundance: .
v_gene: TRBV7-6
d_gene: .

CDR3nt: TGTGCCTGGGGGATCGCAGGGGGGTCAAACATTCAGTACTTC
CDR3aa: CAWGIAGGSNIQYF
j_gene: TRBJ2-4
abundance: .
v_gene: TRBV30
d_gene: .

CDR3nt: TGTGCCAGCAGCGGACAGATCTCTGGAAACACCATATATTTT
CDR3aa: CASSGQISGNTIYF
j_gene: TRBJ1-3
abundance: .
v_gene: TRBV2
d_gene: .